This is a list of T cell receptor beta chains from one sample in a study of Tregs in tolerant kidney transplant recipients. Measured with immunoSEQ multiplex PCR; TCRdb has only the in-frame clones, and not every one. The table records some 71,000 clones, roughly nine tenths of them present only once. The starting material was CD4+ T cells from blood, obtained before the transplant. The receptors here all came from a human donor who received a combined kidney and bone marrow transplant. Each CDR3 is given with its conserved first and last residue. Each record gives: J gene, D gene, V gene, clone size, CDR3 DNA, CDR3 protein. D genes are given only for firm matches. Part of the rows lack a size; the others show once, few, many or a class for expanded clones.

TRBJ2-2 TRBD1 TRBV4-2 . TGTGCCAGCAGCTCCACGGACAGGCCCACCGGGGAGCTGTTTTTT CASSSTDRPTGELFF
TRBJ2-7 . TRBV21-1 . TGTGCCAGCAGCAAAGGGACTAGCGGGGTAGCCTACGAGCAGTACTTC CASSKGTSGVAYEQYF
TRBJ2-5 TRBD1 TRBV10-3 few TGTGCCTCGGGGGGGACAGGGGATAAAGAGACCCAGTACTTC CASGGTGDKETQYF
TRBJ1-5 TRBD1 TRBV28 . TGTGCCAGCAGTTCGGGACAGTTTTTGCCTAGCAATCAGCCCCAGCATTTT CASSSGQFLPSNQPQHF
TRBJ2-1 . TRBV28 . TGTGCCAGCAGTGACCCCGGGTTGTTAGGGGTCGGTGAGCAGTTCTTC CASSDPGLLGVGEQFF
TRBJ2-1 TRBD2 TRBV2 . TGTGCCAGCAGTGGCAGCGGGGACTACAATGAGCAGTTCTTC CASSGSGDYNEQFF
TRBJ1-3 TRBD1 TRBV9 . TGTGCCAGCAGCGTACAGGGGGTCCTCTCTGGAAACACCATATATTTT CASSVQGVLSGNTIYF
TRBJ2-3 TRBD2 TRBV7-7 . TGTGGTAGGGAACAGGAGGCGGGAGGGCCATCTAGCACAGATACGCAGTATTTT CGREQEAGGPSSTDTQYF
TRBJ2-3 TRBD2 TRBV28 . TGTGCCAGCAGTTTGGGGACTAGCGGGAGGGCCGGCACAGATACGCAGTATTTT CASSLGTSGRAGTDTQYF
TRBJ2-1 TRBD2 TRBV15 once TGTGCCACCAGCGAACAAGATCCGGGACTAGGGTCCTACAATGAGCAGTTCTTC CATSEQDPGLGSYNEQFF
TRBJ2-1 TRBD2 TRBV28 . TGTGCCAGCACCCTTCCTCGGGGACTAGCGGGAGACAATGAGCAGTTCTTC CASTLPRGLAGDNEQFF
TRBJ1-5 TRBD1 TRBV5-1 . TGCGCCAGCAGCCCCGGCGGGGACAGGGCGAGTCAGCCCCAGCATTTT CASSPGGDRASQPQHF
TRBJ2-4 . TRBV27 . TGTGCCAGCAGTTTCGATGGGGGCGCTTCGGGAGCCAAAAACATTCAGTACTTC CASSFDGGASGAKNIQYF
TRBJ2-1 . TRBV30 . TGTGCCTGGAGTACCTCAGCAGGGGGGTATGAGCAGTTCTTC CAWSTSAGGYEQFF
TRBJ2-3 . TRBV27 . TGTGCCAGCAGTACAGGGCCCACAGATACGCAGTATTTT CASSTGPTDTQYF
TRBJ2-7 TRBD2 TRBV27 . TGTGCCAGCAGTTTATCTTGGCTAGCGGGACGCGAGCAGTACTTC CASSLSWLAGREQYF
TRBJ2-4 . TRBV4-3 . TGCGCCAGCAGCCAAGCCCGTCGGGAGATTCAGTACTTC CASSQARREIQYF
TRBJ2-3 TRBD2 TRBV10-3 . TGTGCCATCAGACCGGGACTAGCGGGAGGGCCAGAATCGACAGATACGCAGTATTTT CAIRPGLAGGPESTDTQYF
TRBJ2-1 . TRBV2 . TGTGCCAGCAGTGAGCTCTCAGACAATGAGCAGTTCTTC CASSELSDNEQFF
TRBJ1-2 . TRBV10-3 . TGTGCCATCAGTGAGTATGTGGGAGTCGACTATGGCTACACCTTC CAISEYVGVDYGYTF
TRBJ1-3 TRBD1 TRBV10-2 . TGCGCCAGCAGTAGCCTCCCAGGGGGCACTTTCGGAAACACCATATATTTT CASSSLPGGTFGNTIYF
TRBJ2-2 TRBD2 TRBV2 . TGTGCCAGCAGGACCGGACTAGCGGGAGTTCAACGGGCCGGGGAGCTGTTTTTT CASRTGLAGVQRAGELFF
TRBJ1-2 TRBD1 TRBV6-6 few TGTGCCAGCAGTCTAACGGGACAGGGGAACTATGGCTACACCTTC CASSLTGQGNYGYTF
TRBJ2-7 . TRBV15 . TGTGCCACCAGCATATACCCGGGGGGCTTCGAGCAGTACTTC CATSIYPGGFEQYF
TRBJ2-3 . TRBV5-1 . TGCGCCAGCAGCTTACAGGACGCTAGCACAGATACGCAGTATTTT CASSLQDASTDTQYF
TRBJ2-3 . TRBV2 . TGTGCCAGCAGTGAACTTGAGACAGATACGCAGTATTTT CASSELETDTQYF
TRBJ2-1 TRBD2 TRBV6-5 . TGTGCCAGCAGTTGGGGGAGGGCTCGCAATGAGCAGTTCTTC CASSWGRARNEQFF
TRBJ2-7 TRBD2 TRBV5-1 . TGCGCCAGCAGCCGGGGGGAACAAGCCTACGAGCAGTACTTC CASSRGEQAYEQYF
TRBJ2-7 TRBD1 TRBV19 . TGTGCCAGTAGGCCGGGACAGGGGGCCTACGAGCAGTACTTC CASRPGQGAYEQYF
TRBJ1-2 TRBD1 TRBV19 . TGTGCCAGTACCCTACAGGGGGCGCGAAGCTATGGCTACACCTTC CASTLQGARSYGYTF
TRBJ1-2 TRBD1 TRBV30 . TGTGCCTGGAGCGGGACAGGGTTGGGCTACACCTTC CAWSGTGLGYTF
TRBJ1-2 . TRBV5-5 . TGTGCCAGCAGCTTGGATCCGAATGGAGGGACGGTCTATGGCTACACCTTC CASSLDPNGGTVYGYTF
TRBJ2-7 TRBD2 TRBV11-2 . TGTGCCAGCAGCCCCGGACTAGCGGGATCCCACGCCACCTACGAGCAGTACTTC CASSPGLAGSHATYEQYF
TRBJ2-3 . TRBV28 . TGTGCCAGCAGTTCCCCCTTTTCGGCGGGAAAAACTAGCACAGATACGCAGTATTTT CASSSPFSAGKTSTDTQYF
TRBJ2-7 TRBD2 TRBV6-5 . TGTGCCAGCAGCCGTCTGGCGGGAGGACCCTACGAGCAGTACTTC CASSRLAGGPYEQYF
TRBJ2-7 TRBD1 TRBV30 . TGTGCCTGGAGCGGGCGGGACAGGGAACACGAGCAGTACTTC CAWSGRDREHEQYF
TRBJ2-1 TRBD2 TRBV15 . TGTGCCACCAGCAGAGCGTTAGGGCGGGAGGGTCGGAATGAGCAGTTCTTC CATSRALGREGRNEQFF